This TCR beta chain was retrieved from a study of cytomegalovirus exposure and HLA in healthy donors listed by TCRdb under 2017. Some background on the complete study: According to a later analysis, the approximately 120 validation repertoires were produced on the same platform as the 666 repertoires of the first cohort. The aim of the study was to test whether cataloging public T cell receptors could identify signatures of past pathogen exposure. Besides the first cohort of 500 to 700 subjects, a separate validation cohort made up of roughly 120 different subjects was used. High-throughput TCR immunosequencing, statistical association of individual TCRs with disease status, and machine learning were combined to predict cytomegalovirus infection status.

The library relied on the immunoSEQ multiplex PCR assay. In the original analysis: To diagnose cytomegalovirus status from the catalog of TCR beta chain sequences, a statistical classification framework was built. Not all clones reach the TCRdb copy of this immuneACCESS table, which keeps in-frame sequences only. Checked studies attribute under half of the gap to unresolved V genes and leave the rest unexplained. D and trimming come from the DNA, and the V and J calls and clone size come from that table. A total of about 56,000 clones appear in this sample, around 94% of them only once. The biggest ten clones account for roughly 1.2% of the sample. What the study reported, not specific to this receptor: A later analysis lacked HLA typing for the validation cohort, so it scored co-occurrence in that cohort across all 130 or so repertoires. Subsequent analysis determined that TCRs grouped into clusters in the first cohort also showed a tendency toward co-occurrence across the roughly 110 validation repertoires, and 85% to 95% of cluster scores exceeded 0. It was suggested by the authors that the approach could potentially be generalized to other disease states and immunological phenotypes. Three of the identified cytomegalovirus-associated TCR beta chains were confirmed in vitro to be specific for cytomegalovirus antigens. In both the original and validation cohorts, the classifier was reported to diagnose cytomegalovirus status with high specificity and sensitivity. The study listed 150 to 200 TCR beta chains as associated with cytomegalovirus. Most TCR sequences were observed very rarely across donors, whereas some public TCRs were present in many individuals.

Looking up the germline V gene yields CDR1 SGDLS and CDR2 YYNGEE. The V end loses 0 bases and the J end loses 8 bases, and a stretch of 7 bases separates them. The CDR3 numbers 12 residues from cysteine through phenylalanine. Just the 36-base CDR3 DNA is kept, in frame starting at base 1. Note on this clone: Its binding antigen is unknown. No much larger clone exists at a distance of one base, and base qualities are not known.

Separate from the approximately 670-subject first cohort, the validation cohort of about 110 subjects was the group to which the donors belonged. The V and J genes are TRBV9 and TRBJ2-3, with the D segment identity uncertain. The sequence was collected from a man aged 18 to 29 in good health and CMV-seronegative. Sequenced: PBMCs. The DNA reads TGTGCCAGCAGCGTAGACTTTGCTACGCAGTATTTT. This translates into CASSVDFATQYF.